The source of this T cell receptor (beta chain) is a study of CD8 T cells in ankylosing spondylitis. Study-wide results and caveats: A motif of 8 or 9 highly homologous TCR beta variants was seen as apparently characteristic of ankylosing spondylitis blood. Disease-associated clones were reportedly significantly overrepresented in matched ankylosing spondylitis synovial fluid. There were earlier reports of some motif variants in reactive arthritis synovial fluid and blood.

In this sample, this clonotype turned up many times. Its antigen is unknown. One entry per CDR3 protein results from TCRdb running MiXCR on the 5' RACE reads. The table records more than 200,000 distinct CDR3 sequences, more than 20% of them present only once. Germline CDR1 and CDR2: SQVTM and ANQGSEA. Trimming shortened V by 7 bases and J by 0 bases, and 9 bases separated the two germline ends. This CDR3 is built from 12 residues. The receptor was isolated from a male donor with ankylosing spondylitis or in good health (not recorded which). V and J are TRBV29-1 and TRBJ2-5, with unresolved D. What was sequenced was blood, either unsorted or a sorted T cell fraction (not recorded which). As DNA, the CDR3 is TGCAGCGGTGGGTCGTACCAAGAGACCCAGTACTTC. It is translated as CSGGSYQETQYF. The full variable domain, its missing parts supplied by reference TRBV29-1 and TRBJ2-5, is SAVISQKPSRDICQRGTSLTIQCQVDSQVTMMFWYRQQPGQSLTLIATANQGSEATYESGFVIDKFPISRPNLTFSTLTVSNMSPEDSSIYLCSGGSYQETQYFGPGTRLLVL.